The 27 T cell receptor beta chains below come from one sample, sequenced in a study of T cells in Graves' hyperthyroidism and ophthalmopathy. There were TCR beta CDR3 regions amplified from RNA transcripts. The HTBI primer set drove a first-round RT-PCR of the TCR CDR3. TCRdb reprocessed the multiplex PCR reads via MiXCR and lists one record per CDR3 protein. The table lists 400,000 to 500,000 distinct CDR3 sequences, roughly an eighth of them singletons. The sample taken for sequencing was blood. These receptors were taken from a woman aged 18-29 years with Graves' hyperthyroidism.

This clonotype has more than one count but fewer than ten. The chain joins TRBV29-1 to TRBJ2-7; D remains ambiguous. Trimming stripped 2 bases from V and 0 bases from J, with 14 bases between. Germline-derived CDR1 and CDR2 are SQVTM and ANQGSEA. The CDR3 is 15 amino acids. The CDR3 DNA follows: TGCAGCGTTGAACTTCGAGAGTTCAGCTCCTACGAGCAGTACTTC. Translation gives CSVELREFSSYEQYF.

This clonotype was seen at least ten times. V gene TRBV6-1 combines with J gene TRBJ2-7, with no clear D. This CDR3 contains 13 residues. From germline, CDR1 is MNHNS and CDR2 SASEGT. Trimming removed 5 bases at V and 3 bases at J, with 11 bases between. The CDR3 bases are TGTGCCAGCAGTCCCGCGTCGATCTACGAGCAGTACTTC. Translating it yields CASSPASIYEQYF.

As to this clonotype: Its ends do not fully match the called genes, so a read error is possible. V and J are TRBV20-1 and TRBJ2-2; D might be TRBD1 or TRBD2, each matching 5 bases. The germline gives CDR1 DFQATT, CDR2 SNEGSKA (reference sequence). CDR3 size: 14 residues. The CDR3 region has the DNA TGCAGTACTAGAGCCGGGGCCTCCCTCGGGGAGCTGTTTTTT. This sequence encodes CSTRAGASLGELFF.

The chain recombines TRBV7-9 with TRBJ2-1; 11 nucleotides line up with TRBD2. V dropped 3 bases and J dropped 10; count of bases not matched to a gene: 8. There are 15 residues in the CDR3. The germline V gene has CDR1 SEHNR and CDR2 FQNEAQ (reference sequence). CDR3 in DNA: TGTGCCAGCAGCTTCATAGCGGGAGGGCCGAGGGAGCAGTTCTTC. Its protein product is CASSFIAGGPREQFF.

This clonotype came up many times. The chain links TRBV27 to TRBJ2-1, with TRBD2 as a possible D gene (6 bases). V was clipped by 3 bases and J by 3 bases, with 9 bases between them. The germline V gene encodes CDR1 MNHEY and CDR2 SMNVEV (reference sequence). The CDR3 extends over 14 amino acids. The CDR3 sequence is CASSLATSYNEQFF. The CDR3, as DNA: TGTGCCAGCAGTTTGGCGACTAGCTACAATGAGCAGTTCTTC.

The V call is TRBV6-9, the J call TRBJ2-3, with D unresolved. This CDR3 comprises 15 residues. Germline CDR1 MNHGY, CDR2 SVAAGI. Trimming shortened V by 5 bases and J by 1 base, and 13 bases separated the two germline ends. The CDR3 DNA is TGTGCCAGCAGTGACGGGCGTCATGGCACAGATACGCAGTATTTT. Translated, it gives CASSDGRHGTDTQYF.

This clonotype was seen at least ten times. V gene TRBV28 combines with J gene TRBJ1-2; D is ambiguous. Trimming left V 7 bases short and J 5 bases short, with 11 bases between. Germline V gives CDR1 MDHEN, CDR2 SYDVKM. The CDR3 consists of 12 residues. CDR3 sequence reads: CASTPGGYGYTF. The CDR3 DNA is TGTGCCAGCACCCCGGGCGGGTATGGCTACACCTTC.

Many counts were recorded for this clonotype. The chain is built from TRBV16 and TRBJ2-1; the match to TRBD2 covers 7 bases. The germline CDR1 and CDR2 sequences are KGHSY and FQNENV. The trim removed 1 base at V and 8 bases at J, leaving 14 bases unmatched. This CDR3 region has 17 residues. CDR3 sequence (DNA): TGTGCCAGCAGCCAATTAAAACTAGCGCACTTTCCCGATGAGCAGTTCTTC. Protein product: CASSQLKLAHFPDEQFF.

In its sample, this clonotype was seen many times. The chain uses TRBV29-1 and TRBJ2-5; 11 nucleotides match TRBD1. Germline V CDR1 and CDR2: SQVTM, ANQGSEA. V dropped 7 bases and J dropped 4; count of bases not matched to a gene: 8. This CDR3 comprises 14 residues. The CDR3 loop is CSGTGTGGGETQYF. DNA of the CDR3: TGCAGCGGAACCGGGACAGGGGGAGGAGAGACCCAGTACTTC.

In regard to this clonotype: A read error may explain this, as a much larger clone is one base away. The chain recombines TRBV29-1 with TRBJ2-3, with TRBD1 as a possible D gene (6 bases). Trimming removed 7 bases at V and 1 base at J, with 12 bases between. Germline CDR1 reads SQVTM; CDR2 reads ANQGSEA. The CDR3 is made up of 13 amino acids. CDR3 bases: TGCAGCGCCGGACAGCTCCGCACAGATACGCAGTATTTT. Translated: CSAGQLRTDTQYF.

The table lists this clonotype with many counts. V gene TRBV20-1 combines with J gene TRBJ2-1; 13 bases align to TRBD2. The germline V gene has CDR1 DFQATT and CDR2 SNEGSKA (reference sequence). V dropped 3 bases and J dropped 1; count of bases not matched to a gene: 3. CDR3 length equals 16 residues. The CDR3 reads CSARGLAGSSYNEQFF. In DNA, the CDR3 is TGCAGTGCTAGGGGACTAGCGGGATCTTCCTACAATGAGCAGTTCTTC.

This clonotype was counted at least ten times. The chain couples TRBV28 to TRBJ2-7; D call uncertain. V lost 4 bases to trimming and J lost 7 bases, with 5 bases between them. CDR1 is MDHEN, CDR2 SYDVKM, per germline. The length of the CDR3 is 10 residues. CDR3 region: CASSSGEQYF. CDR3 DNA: TGTGCCAGCAGTTCTGGGGAGCAGTACTTC.

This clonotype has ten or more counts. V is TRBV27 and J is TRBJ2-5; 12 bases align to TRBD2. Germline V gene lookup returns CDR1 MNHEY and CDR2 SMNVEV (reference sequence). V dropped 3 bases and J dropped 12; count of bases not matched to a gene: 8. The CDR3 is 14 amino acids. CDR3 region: CASSFSLAGGPEYF. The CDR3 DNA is TGTGCCAGCAGTTTCAGTCTAGCGGGAGGGCCTGAGTACTTC.

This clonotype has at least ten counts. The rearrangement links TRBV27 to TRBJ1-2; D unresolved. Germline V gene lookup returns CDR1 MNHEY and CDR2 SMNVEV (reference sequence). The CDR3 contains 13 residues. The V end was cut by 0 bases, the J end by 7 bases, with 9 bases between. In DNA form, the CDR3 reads TGTGCCAGCAGTTTATCAGGGCCCGGTGGCTACACCTTC. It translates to CASSLSGPGGYTF.

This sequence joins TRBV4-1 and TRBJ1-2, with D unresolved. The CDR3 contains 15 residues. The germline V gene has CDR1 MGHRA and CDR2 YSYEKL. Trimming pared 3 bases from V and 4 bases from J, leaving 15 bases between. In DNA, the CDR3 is TGCGCCAGCAGCCAGGCACAGAGCCTAGTCTATGGCTACACCTTC. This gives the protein CASSQAQSLVYGYTF.

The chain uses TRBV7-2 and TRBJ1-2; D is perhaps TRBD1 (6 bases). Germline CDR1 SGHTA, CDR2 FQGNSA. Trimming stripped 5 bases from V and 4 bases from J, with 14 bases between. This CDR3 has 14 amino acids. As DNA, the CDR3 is TGTGCCAGCAGCCCAAACAGGGCGGTCTATGGCTACACCTTC. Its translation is CASSPNRAVYGYTF. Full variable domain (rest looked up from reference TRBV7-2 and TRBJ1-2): GAGVSQSPSNKVTEKGKDVELRCDPISGHTALYWYRQSLGQGLEFLIYFQGNSAPDKSGLPSDRFSAERTGGSVSTLTIQRTQQEDSAVYLCASSPNRAVYGYTFGSGTRLTVV.

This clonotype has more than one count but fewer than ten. The CDR3 loop is CASSSLGLSEAFF. The CDR3 nucleotides read TGTGCCAGCAGCTCCCTAGGACTGTCTGAAGCTTTCTTT. The chain has TRBV13 and TRBJ1-1, with D hard to call. The CDR3 loop spans 13 amino acids. CDR1 is PRHDT, CDR2 FYEKMQ, per germline (reference sequence). Trimming removed 4 bases from V and 6 bases from J, with 12 bases in between.

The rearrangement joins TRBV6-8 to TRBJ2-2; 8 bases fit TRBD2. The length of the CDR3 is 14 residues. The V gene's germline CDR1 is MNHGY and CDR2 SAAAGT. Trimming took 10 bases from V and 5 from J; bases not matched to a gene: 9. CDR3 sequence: CATQAGVETGELFF. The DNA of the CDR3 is TGTGCCACACAAGCGGGAGTCGAGACCGGGGAGCTGTTTTTT.

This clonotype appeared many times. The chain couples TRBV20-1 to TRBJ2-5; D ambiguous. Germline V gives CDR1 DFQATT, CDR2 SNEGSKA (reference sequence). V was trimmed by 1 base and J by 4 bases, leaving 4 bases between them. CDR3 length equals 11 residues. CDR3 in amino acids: CSARVGETQYF. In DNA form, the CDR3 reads TGCAGTGCTAGAGTCGGAGAGACCCAGTACTTC.

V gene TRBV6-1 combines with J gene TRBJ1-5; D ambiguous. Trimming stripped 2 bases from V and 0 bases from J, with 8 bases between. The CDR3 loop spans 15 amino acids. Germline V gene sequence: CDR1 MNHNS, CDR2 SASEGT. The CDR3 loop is CASSERDYSNQPQHF. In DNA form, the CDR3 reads TGTGCCAGCAGTGAACGTGACTATAGCAATCAGCCCCAGCATTTT.

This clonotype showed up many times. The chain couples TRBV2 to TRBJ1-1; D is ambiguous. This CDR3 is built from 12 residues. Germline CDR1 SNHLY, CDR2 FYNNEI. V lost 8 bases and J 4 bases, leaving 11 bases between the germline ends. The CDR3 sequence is CASLWAGTEAFF. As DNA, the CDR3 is TGTGCCAGCCTCTGGGCCGGCACTGAAGCTTTCTTT.

As DNA, the CDR3 is TGTGCCAGCAGTTTAGCGGCCTTCCGGGGAACTAGCACAGATACGCAGTATTTT. It translates to CASSLAAFRGTSTDTQYF. This rearrangement joins TRBV27 to TRBJ2-3, with D possibly being TRBD2 (5 bases). CDR3 length: 18 residues. Germline lookup yields CDR1 MNHEY and CDR2 SMNVEV (reference sequence). Trimming took 2 bases from V and 0 from J, leaving 18 bases between them.

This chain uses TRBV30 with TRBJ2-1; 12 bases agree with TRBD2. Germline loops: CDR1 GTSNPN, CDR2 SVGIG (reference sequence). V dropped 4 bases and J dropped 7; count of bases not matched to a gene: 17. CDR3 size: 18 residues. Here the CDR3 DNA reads TGTGCCTGGAATAATGGCAATAAAGAGACTAGCGGGAGTAATGAGCAGTTCTTC. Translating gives CAWNNGNKETSGSNEQFF.

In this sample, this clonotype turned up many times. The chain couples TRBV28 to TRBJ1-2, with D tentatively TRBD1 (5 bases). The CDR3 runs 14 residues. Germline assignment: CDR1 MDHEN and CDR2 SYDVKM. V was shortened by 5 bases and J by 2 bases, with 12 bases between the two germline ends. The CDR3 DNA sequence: TGTGCCAGCAGTCCTCCCGGGGGAAACTATGGCTACACCTTC. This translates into CASSPPGGNYGYTF.

The CDR3 reads CASSVASLGGDEQFF. The DNA for the CDR3 is TGTGCCAGCAGCGTAGCCTCCCTTGGGGGCGATGAGCAGTTCTTC. The V call is TRBV9, the J call TRBJ2-1, with D possibly being TRBD1 (6 bases). V shed 0 bases and J shed 8 bases, with 15 bases lying between them. Germline CDR1 is SGDLS and CDR2 is YYNGEE. This CDR3 has 15 residues.

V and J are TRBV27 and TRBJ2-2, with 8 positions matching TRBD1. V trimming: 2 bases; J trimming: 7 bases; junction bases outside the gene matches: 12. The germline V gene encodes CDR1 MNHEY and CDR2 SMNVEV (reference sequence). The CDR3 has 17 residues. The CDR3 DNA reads TGTGCCAGCAGTTTAGGGACAGGCCGACCTTTTGTCGGGGAGCTGTTTTTT. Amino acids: CASSLGTGRPFVGELFF.

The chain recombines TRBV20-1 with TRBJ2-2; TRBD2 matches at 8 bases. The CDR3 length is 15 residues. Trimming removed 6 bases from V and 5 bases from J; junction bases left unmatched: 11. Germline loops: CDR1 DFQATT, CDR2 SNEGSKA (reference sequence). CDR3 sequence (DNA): TGCAGTGCAATGCCCGGACTAGCTGGTACCGGGGAGCTGTTTTTT. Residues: CSAMPGLAGTGELFF.